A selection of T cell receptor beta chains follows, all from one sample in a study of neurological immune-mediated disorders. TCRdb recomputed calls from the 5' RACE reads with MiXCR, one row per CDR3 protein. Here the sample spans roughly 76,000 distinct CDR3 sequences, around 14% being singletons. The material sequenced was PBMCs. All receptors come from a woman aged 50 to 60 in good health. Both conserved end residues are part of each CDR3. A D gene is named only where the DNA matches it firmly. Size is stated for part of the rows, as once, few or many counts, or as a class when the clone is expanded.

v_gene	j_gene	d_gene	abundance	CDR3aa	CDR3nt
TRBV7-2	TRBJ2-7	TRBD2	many	CASSFSRTSGVTYEQYF	TGTGCCAGCAGCTTCTCACGGACTAGCGGGGTCACCTACGAGCAGTACTTC
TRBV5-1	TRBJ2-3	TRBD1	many	CASSLGHGDRATDTQYF	TGCGCCAGCAGTCTCGGGCACGGGGACAGGGCTACAGATACGCAGTATTTT
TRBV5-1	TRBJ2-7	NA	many	CASAEEDYEQYF	TGCGCCAGCGCAGAGGAGGACTACGAGCAGTACTTC
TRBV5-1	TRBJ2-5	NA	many	CASSLRASAQETQYF	TGCGCCAGCAGCTTGAGGGCTAGCGCTCAAGAGACCCAGTACTTC
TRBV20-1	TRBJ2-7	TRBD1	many	CSATTGWGSEQYF	TGCAGTGCTACGACAGGGTGGGGAAGTGAGCAGTACTTC
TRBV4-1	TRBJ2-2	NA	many	CASSQPGASAYTGELFF	TGCGCCAGCAGCCAACCTGGGGCGTCGGCCTACACCGGGGAGCTGTTTTTT
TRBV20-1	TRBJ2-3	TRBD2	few	CSARDAGGLIDTQYF	TGCAGTGCTAGAGATGCGGGGGGGCTTATAGATACGCAGTATTTT
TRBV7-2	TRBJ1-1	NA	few	CASSLMRVRGEAFF	TGTGCCAGCAGCTTAATGCGGGTGCGGGGGGAAGCTTTCTTT
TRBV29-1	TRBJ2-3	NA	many	CSVGQLLTDTQYF	TGCAGCGTTGGGCAGTTACTCACAGATACGCAGTATTTT
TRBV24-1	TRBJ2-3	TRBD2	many	CATSDLSGSRNTQYF	TGTGCCACCAGTGACCTTAGCGGGAGTCGAAATACGCAGTATTTT
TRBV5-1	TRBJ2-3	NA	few	CASSSRPDSRTQYF	TGCGCCAGCAGCTCGCGGCCGGACAGCCGAACGCAGTATTTT
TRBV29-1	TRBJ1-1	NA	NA	CSVEGPWMTEAFF	TGCAGCGTTGAGGGCCCGTGGATGACTGAAGCTTTCTTT
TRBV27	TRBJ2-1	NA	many	CASSYQARLSYNEQFF	TGTGCCAGCAGTTATCAAGCTAGGCTCTCCTACAATGAGCAGTTCTTC
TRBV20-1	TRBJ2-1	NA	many	CSASAPTYNEQFF	TGCAGTGCTAGTGCTCCTACTTACAATGAGCAGTTCTTC
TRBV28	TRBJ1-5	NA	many	CASSFPRRSPAGNQPQHF	TGTGCCAGCAGTTTCCCCCGGAGGTCCCCAGCAGGCAATCAGCCCCAGCATTTT
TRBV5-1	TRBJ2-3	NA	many	CASSLRGPTDTQYF	TGCGCCAGCAGCTTGCGGGGTCCCACAGATACGCAGTATTTT
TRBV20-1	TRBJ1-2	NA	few	CSARQPRVLYGYTF	TGCAGTGCTAGACAGCCTCGAGTTCTCTATGGCTACACCTTC
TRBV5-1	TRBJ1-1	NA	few	CASSLVRGLRTEAFF	TGCGCCAGCAGCTTGGTACGGGGGCTAAGGACTGAAGCTTTCTTT
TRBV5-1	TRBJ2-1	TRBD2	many	CASATSGRAGDEQFF	TGCGCCAGCGCTACTAGCGGGAGGGCCGGTGATGAGCAGTTCTTC
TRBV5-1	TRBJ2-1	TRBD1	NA	CASSLTGDTENEQFF	TGCGCCAGCAGCTTGACAGGGGATACGGAAAATGAGCAGTTCTTC
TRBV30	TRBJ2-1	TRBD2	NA	CAWRSRRAGGNNEQFF	TGTGCCTGGAGATCTCGGCGAGCGGGAGGAAACAATGAGCAGTTCTTC
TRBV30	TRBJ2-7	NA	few	CAWSSQGYEQYF	TGTGCCTGGAGTTCACAGGGCTACGAGCAGTACTTC
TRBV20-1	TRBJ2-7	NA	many	CSARDRRTSYEQYF	TGCAGTGCTAGAGATCGGCGGACATCCTACGAGCAGTACTTC
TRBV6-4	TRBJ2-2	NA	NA	CASSSAPVTGELFF	TGTGCCAGCAGTTCCGCCCCTGTCACCGGGGAGCTGTTTTTT
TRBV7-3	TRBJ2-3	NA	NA	CASSLTCRGPDTHYF	TGTGCCAGCAGCTTAACGTGCAGGGGACCAGATACGCATTATTTT
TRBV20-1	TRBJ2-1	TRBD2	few	CSAERAGGSYNEQFF	TGCAGTGCTGAGAGGGCGGGAGGGTCCTACAATGAGCAGTTCTTC
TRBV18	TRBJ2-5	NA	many	CASSTIQTETQYF	TGTGCCAGCTCAACCATACAGACGGAGACCCAGTACTTC
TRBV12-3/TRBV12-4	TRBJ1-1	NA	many	CASSFEPDTEAFF	TGTGCCAGCAGTTTTGAACCGGACACTGAAGCTTTCTTT
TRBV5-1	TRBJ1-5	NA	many	CASSSLGQSNQPQHF	TGCGCCAGCAGCTCCCTCGGACAGAGCAATCAGCCCCAGCATTTT
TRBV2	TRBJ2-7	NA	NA	CASSVGDSYEQYF	TGTGCCAGCAGTGTGGGGGACTCCTACGAGCAGTACTTC
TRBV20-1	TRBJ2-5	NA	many	CSARVTGVETQYF	TGCAGTGCTAGAGTCACCGGGGTAGAGACCCAGTACTTC
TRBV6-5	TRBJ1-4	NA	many	CASSRGPSTNEKLFF	TGTGCCAGCAGTCGAGGGCCTTCAACTAATGAAAAACTGTTTTTT
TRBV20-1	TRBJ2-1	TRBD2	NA	CSVTNGGAHNEQFF	TGCAGTGTTACCAACGGGGGGGCACACAATGAGCAGTTCTTC
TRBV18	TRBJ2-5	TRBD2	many	CASSPQVSGNQETQYF	TGTGCCAGCTCACCACAGGTTAGCGGGAACCAAGAGACCCAGTACTTC
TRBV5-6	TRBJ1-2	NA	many	CASSLVTAGSYGYTF	TGTGCCAGCAGCTTGGTAACGGCAGGGTCCTATGGCTACACCTTC
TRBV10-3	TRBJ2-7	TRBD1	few	CAISERDRVYEQYF	TGTGCCATCAGTGAGCGAGACAGGGTCTACGAGCAGTACTTC
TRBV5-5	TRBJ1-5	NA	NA	CASSPLILNSNQPQHF	TGTGCCAGCAGCCCCCTTATTTTAAATAGCAATCAGCCCCAGCATTTT
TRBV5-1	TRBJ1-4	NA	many	CASSLEPRSDEKLFF	TGCGCCAGCAGCTTGGAACCCCGTTCAGATGAAAAACTGTTTTTT
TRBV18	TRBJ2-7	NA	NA	CASSPTEQRSYEQYF	TGTGCCAGCTCACCGACAGAGCAACGATCCTACGAGCAGTACTTC
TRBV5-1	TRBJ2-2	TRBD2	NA	CASSLLGGANTGELFF	TGCGCCAGCAGCTTGTTGGGGGGGGCGAACACCGGGGAGCTGTTTTTT
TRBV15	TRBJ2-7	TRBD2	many	CATSRVSLAGTEQYF	TGTGCCACCAGCAGAGTCTCGCTAGCGGGAACAGAGCAGTACTTC
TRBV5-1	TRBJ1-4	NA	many	CASSLDSRTNEKLFF	TGCGCCAGCAGCTTGGACAGTCGAACTAATGAAAAACTGTTTTTT
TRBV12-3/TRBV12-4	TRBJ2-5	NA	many	CASSYRLITKETQYF	TGTGCCAGCAGTTACCGACTCATTACAAAAGAGACCCAGTACTTC
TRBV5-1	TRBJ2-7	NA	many	CASSLEGGPRYEQYF	TGCGCCAGCAGCTTGGAAGGGGGGCCCCGCTACGAGCAGTACTTC
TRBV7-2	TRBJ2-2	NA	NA	CASSTGARTWELFF	TGTGCCAGCAGCACGGGGGCACGGACCTGGGAGCTGTTTTTT
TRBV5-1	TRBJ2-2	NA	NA	CASSLARVDTGELFF	TGCGCCAGCAGCTTGGCCCGGGTTGACACCGGGGAGCTGTTTTTT
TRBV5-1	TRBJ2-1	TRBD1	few	CASSLRQGSTEQFF	TGCGCCAGCAGCTTAAGACAGGGGAGTACTGAGCAGTTCTTC
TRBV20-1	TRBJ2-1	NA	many	CSARDWRGSSYNEQFF	TGCAGTGCTAGAGATTGGAGGGGGAGCTCCTACAATGAGCAGTTCTTC
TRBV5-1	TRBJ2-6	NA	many	CASSSLGSFSGANVLTF	TGCGCCAGCAGCTCCCTCGGGTCCTTCTCTGGGGCCAACGTCCTGACTTTC
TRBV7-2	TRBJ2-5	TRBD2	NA	CASRLLSGTLAGAQYF	TGTGCCAGCAGGCTTCTTAGCGGGACCCTGGCGGGGGCCCAGTACTTC
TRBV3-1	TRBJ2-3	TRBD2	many	CASSHLNDPSTSGSTDTQYF	TGTGCCAGCAGCCACCTGAACGACCCGTCGACTAGCGGGAGCACAGATACGCAGTATTTT
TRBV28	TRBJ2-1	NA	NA	CASSLYQLEVPERFF	TGTGCCAGCAGTTTATACCAACTAGAGGTGCCTGAGCGGTTCTTC